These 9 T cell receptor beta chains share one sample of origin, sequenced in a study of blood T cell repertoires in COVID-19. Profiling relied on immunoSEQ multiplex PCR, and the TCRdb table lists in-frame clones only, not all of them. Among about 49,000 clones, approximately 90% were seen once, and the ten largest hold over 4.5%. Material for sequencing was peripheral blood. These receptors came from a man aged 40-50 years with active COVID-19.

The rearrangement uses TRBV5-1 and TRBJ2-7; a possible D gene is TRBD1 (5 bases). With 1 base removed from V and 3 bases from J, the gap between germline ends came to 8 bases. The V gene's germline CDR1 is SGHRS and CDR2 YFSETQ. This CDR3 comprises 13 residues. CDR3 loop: CASSLSGIYEQYF. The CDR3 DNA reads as TGCGCCAGCAGCTTGTCAGGGATCTACGAGCAGTACTTC.

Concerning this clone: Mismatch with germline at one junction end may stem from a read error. Written as DNA, the CDR3 is TGTGCCTGGAGAGAGGAGGGACTTGCAATCTTC. Translated: CAWREEGLAIF. The chain combines TRBV30 with TRBJ2-1; a possible D gene is TRBD2 (6 bases). The CDR3 sequence is 11 residues long. Germline assignment: CDR1 GTSNPN and CDR2 SVGIG (reference sequence).

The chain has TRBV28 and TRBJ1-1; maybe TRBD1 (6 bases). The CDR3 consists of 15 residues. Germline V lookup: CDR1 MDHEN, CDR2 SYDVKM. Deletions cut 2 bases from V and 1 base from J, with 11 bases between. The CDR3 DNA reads TGTGCCAGCAGTTTAGGGGACATCCCGAACACTGAAGCTTTCTTT. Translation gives CASSLGDIPNTEAFF.

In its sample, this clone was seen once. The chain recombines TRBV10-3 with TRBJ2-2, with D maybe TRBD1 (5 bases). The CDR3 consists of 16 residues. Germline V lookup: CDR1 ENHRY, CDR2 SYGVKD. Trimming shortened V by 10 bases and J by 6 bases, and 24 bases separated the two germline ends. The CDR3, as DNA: TGTGCCACAACCTCCAGGGTCATCGAAGATCCCGGGGAGCTGTTTTTT. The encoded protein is CATTSRVIEDPGELFF.

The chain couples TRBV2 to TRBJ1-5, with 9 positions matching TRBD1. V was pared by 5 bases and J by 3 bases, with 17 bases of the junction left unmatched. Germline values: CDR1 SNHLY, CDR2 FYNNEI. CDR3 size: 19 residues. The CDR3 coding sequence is TGTGCCAGCAGTCGCGTTCAGATCGGGACAGGGATGGACAATCAGCCCCAGCATTTT. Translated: CASSRVQIGTGMDNQPQHF.

This chain's CDR3 is CASSRANYGYTF. In DNA, the CDR3 is TGTGCCAGCAGTCGAGCTAACTATGGCTACACCTTC. The chain uses TRBV6-5 and TRBJ1-2, with D unclear. V lost 5 bases and J 0 bases, leaving 4 bases between the germline ends. The CDR3 spans 12 residues. In germline, CDR1 is MNHEY, CDR2 SVGAGI.

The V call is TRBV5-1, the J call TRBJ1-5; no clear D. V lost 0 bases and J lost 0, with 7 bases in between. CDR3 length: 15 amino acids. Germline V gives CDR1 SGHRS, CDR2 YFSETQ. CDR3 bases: TGCGCCAGCAGCTTGGGAGACTATAGCAATCAGCCCCAGCATTTT. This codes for CASSLGDYSNQPQHF.

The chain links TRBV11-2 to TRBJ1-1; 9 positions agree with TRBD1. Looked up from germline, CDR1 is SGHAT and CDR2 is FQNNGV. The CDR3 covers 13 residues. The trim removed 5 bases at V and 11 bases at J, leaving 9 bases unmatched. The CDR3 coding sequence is TGTGCCAGCAGCCCGGACAGGGGTGTTCATGCTTTCTTT. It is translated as CASSPDRGVHAFF.

The CDR3, as DNA: TGTGCCTGGAGATTCGTTTCGGCCTCCGGGGCTTTCTTT. This gives the protein CAWRFVSASGAFF. The chain joins TRBV30 to TRBJ1-1; the D is unclear. Germline lookup yields CDR1 GTSNPN and CDR2 SVGIG (reference sequence). The CDR3 length is 13 residues. Trimming stripped 3 bases from V and 11 bases from J, with 19 bases between.